Listed here are 10 T cell receptor beta chains from one sample, sequenced in a study of T cell repertoires in cytomegalovirus infection. In TCRdb, the reads were re-called with MiXCR into one record per CDR3 protein. The sample includes approximately 170,000 distinct CDR3 sequences, approximately 15% of them seen just once. Sequencing was done on a sample of PBMCs. The receptors here all came from a human donor in good health (CMV status not recorded). Some clones in this sample may be carry-over from other donors' samples.

This rearrangement joins TRBV19 to TRBJ2-6, with TRBD1 matching 9 bases. CDR3 length equals 20 residues. V gave up 7 bases and J gave up 0 bases; unmatched junction bases: 16. CDR1 LNHDA and CDR2 SQIVND come from the germline V gene (reference sequence). CDR3 in DNA: TGTGCCAGTAAACAGCCCCGGGACAGGGCCCTCGCCTCTGGGGCCAACGTCCTGACTTTC. This sequence encodes CASKQPRDRALASGANVLTF.

Only a few counts were recorded for this clonotype. In DNA form, the CDR3 reads TGTGCCAGCAGTGATGGACTTATCACAGATACGCAGTATTTT. This gives the protein CASSDGLITDTQYF. V is TRBV2 and J is TRBJ2-3, with a weak D call TRBD2 (5 bases). The V gene's germline CDR1 is SNHLY and CDR2 FYNNEI. The length of the CDR3 is 14 residues. Trimming took off 3 bases at V and 2 bases at J, with 9 bases between the two ends.

The table lists this clonotype with a few counts. This chain's CDR3 is CASTSGTGAGTEAFF. CDR3 nucleotide sequence: TGTGCCAGCACTTCCGGGACAGGGGCCGGTACTGAAGCTTTCTTT. The genes are TRBV11-1 and TRBJ1-1; TRBD1 matches 10 bases. This CDR3 has 15 residues. Germline values: CDR1 SGHAT, CDR2 FQDESV (reference sequence). V lost 7 bases, J lost 5 bases, and 10 bases stayed unmatched.

This clonotype was counted many times. V usage is TRBV7-9 and J usage is TRBJ1-1; a possible D gene is TRBD1 (5 bases). CDR3 length: 17 residues. Germline lookup yields CDR1 SEHNR and CDR2 FQNEAQ (reference sequence). Trimming removed 5 bases from V and 1 base from J, with 20 bases in between. The CDR3: CASSPGGSFKGNTEAFF. The CDR3 DNA reads TGTGCCAGCAGCCCGGGGGGTAGTTTTAAAGGGAACACTGAAGCTTTCTTT.

The chain recombines TRBV28 with TRBJ2-6; D possibly corresponds to TRBD1 (7 bases). This CDR3 comprises 17 residues. Germline V gene sequence: CDR1 MDHEN, CDR2 SYDVKM. Trimming took off 6 bases at V and 0 bases at J, with 15 bases between the two ends. CDR3 residues: CASSQGGTPSGANVLTF. The CDR3 DNA is TGTGCCAGCAGCCAGGGGGGCACTCCCTCTGGGGCCAACGTCCTGACTTTC. Looking up the rest from reference TRBV28 and TRBJ2-6 gives the full variable domain: DVKVTQSSRYLVKRTGEKVFLECVQDMDHENMFWYRQDPGLGLRLIYFSYDVKMKEKGDIPEGYSVSREKKERFSLILESASTNQTSMYLCASSQGGTPSGANVLTFGAGSRLTVL.

This clonotype was picked up many times. The rearrangement joins TRBV7-2 to TRBJ2-1; D is uncertain. V was trimmed by 1 base and J by 0 bases, leaving 16 bases between them. There are 18 residues in the CDR3. The V gene's germline CDR1 is SGHTA and CDR2 FQGNSA. The DNA for the CDR3 is TGTGCCAGCAGCTTAGACAGTCTTATCCTAGGCTCCTACAATGAGCAGTTCTTC. It specifies CASSLDSLILGSYNEQFF.

At least ten counts were recorded for this clonotype. The chain joins TRBV7-8 to TRBJ2-4; D unclear. The CDR3 extends over 14 amino acids. Germline CDR1 and CDR2: SGHVS and FQNEAQ. Between the trimmed V and J ends, which lost 5 bases and 0 bases, there was a span of 8 bases. The CDR3 nucleotides read TGTGCCAGCAGCCAGGATCTAGCCAAAAACATTCAGTACTTC. As protein: CASSQDLAKNIQYF.

This clonotype was counted a few times. The chain joins TRBV20-1 to TRBJ1-2; D is undetermined. V was clipped by 0 bases and J by 4 bases, with 9 bases between them. The CDR3 contains 13 residues. Per germline, CDR1 DFQATT and CDR2 SNEGSKA (reference sequence). CDR3 loop: CSARDTPSYGYTF. The CDR3 DNA sequence: TGCAGTGCTAGAGATACCCCGTCCTATGGCTACACCTTC.

The chain joins TRBV28 to TRBJ1-5; 7 nucleotides line up with TRBD1. CDR3 length: 17 amino acids. Germline CDR1 and CDR2: MDHEN and SYDVKM. V trimming: 6 bases; J trimming: 5 bases; junction bases outside the gene matches: 16. Written as DNA, the CDR3 is TGTGCCAGCAGACCTGCGATCCGGACAGGAATTTATCAGCCCCAGCATTTT. Protein: CASRPAIRTGIYQPQHF.

Points on this clonotype: This clone may be a read error of a much larger clone one base away. The J gene is TRBJ2-6, the V gene TRBV7-2; the match to TRBD1 covers 7 bases. The CDR3 has 17 amino acids. Germline CDR1 reads SGHTA; CDR2 reads FQGNSA. CDR3 amino acids: CASSRRDRPSGAHVLTF. The CDR3 DNA reads as TGTGCCAGCAGCCGCCGGGACAGACCCTCTGGGGCCCACGTCCTGACTTTC.